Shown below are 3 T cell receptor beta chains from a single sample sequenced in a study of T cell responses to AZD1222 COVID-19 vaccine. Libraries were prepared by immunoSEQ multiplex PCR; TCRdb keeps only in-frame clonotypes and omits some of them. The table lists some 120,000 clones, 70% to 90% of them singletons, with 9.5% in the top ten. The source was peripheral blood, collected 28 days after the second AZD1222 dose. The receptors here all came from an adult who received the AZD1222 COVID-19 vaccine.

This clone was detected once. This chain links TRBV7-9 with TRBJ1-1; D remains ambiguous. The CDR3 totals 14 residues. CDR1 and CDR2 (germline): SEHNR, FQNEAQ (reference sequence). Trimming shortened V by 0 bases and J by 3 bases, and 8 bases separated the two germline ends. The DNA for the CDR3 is TGTGCCAGCAGCTTAGCAGGTATGGACACTGAAGCTTTCTTT. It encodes CASSLAGMDTEAFF.

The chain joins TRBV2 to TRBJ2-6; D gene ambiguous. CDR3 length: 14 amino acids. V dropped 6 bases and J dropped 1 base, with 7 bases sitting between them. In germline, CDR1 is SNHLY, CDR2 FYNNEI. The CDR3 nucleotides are TGTGCCAGCAGCGTGTTTTCTGGGGCCAACGTCCTGACTTTC. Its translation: CASSVFSGANVLTF.

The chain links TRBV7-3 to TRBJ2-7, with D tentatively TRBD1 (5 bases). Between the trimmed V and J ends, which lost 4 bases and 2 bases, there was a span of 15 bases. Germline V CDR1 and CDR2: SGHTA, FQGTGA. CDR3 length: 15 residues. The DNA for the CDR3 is TGTGCCAGCAGCTCCGGCCCCGACAGCCCCTACGAGCAGTACTTC. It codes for CASSSGPDSPYEQYF.